A selection of T cell receptor beta chains follows, all from one sample in a study of tumor-infiltrating T cells and Merkel cell polyomavirus. The method was immunoSEQ multiplex PCR; TCRdb's version includes in-frame clones alone and lacks a portion of them. Its table lists around 35 clones. Sequenced material: Merkel cell polyomavirus peptide tetramer+ CD8+ T cells sorted from blood. These receptors originate from an older man with Merkel cell carcinoma. Each CDR3 is given without its conserved first and last residue.

j_gene: TRBJ2-1
v_gene: TRBV19
len: 13
CDR3aa: ASSIDSGRHNEQF

j_gene: TRBJ2-7
v_gene: TRBV29-1
len: 10
CDR3aa: SVGASDYEQY

j_gene: -
v_gene: TRBV7-9
len: 15
CDR3aa: ASSSPGGRPRSHEQY

j_gene: TRBJ2-7
v_gene: TRBV4-3
len: 13
CDR3aa: ASSQEFGGAYEQY

j_gene: TRBJ2-6
v_gene: TRBV1
len: 15
CDR3aa: TSSHHCAQSRANVLT

j_gene: TRBJ1-1
v_gene: TRBV5-1
len: 12
CDR3aa: ASSLAEIKKEAF

j_gene: TRBJ2-6
v_gene: TRBV10-1
len: 17
CDR3aa: ASSNISRSHKSRANVLT

j_gene: TRBJ2-2
v_gene: TRBV27
len: 14
CDR3aa: ASIGGRAMNTGELF